The 22 T cell receptor beta chains below were found in one sample sequenced in a study of tissue T cells after allogeneic stem cell transplantation. Time point specified: mouse harvest day 7 after allogeneic transplant. The graft held 10^6 splenic CD5+ T cells and 10^7 T-cell-depleted bone marrow cells. Sequencing was performed with immunoSEQ multiplex PCR; in TCRdb, only in-frame clones are kept and a portion is missing. Altogether some 11,000 clones are present, 30% to 40% being singletons, with the ten largest covering 1.5% to 2%. Material: skin. Source of these receptors: a female BALB/c mouse given C57BL/6 T cells with graft-versus-host disease after an allogeneic hematopoietic cell transplant.

This clone came up a few times. These gene names are mouse names. The CDR3 bases that were read are TGCACCTGCAGTGCCCGGGACAGCAACTATGCTGAGCAGTTC. The encoded protein is CTCSARDSNYAEQF. From start to end, the CDR3 is CTCSARDSNYAEQFF. This sequence joins TRBV1 and TRBJ2-1, with 7 positions matching TRBD1. Read sequence stops 1 residue before the CDR3 end, and the germline J gene provides the missing end. Germline lookup yields CDR1 NSQYPW and CDR2 LRSPGD (reference sequence). The CDR3 covers 15 residues. After removal of 3 bases from V and 1 base from J, the junction contained 3 bases not matched to a gene. Together with reference TRBV1 and TRBJ2-1, the CDR3 gives the full variable domain: VTLLEQNPRWRLVPRGQAVNLRCILKNSQYPWMSWYQQDLQKQLQWLFTLRSPGDKEVKSLPGADYLATRVTDTELRLQVANMSQGRTLYCTCSARDSNYAEQFFGPGTRLTVL.

A remark on this clone: The genes and germline here are from mouse. The read ends 1 residue early relative to the CDR3; the germline J gene fills the gap. The chain links TRBV5 to TRBJ1-4; 7 positions match TRBD1. The CDR3 consists of 15 residues. Germline V lookup: CDR1 LGHNA, CDR2 YNLKQL (reference sequence). Trimming cost V 2 bases and J 5 bases; bases outside gene matches: 5. CDR3 DNA (partial): TGTGCCAGCAGCCAATCGACAGGGCCTAACGAAAGATTATTT. Translated, it gives CASSQSTGPNERLF. The entire CDR3 is CASSQSTGPNERLFF.

Concerning this clone itself: The genes and germline here are from mouse. Coverage ceases 1 residue before the CDR3 finishes, and the germline J gene fills in the end. This sequence joins TRBV12-2 and TRBJ2-3, with D perhaps matching TRBD2 (6 bases). The V end lost 0 bases, the J end lost 1 base, and 10 bases lay between the germline ends. Germline CDR1 and CDR2: SGHLS and HYDKME. The CDR3 length is 15 residues. The CDR3 region is CASSLDSGGAETLYF. Incomplete CDR3 DNA: TGTGCCAGCTCTCTCGATTCTGGGGGTGCAGAAACGCTGTAT.

In the case of this clone: Mouse gene names apply. From the germline J gene comes the end of the CDR3, since the read stops 1 residue before it. The genes are TRBV24 and TRBJ2-4; the match to TRBD2 covers 9 bases. The trim removed 4 bases at V and 0 bases at J, leaving 5 bases unmatched. This CDR3 is built from 16 residues. Germline values: CDR1 KGHTA, CDR2 FRNEEI. The CDR3 sequence: CASSHLGTGSQNTLYF. CDR3 bases read: TGTGCCAGCAGTCACCTCGGGACTGGGAGTCAAAACACCTTGTAC.

This clone is medium-sized. Gene labels here are mouse ones. Sequencing ends 1 residue short of the CDR3 end; the germline J gene provides the rest. This rearrangement joins TRBV5 to TRBJ2-7; D possibly corresponds to TRBD2 (5 bases). The CDR3 totals 15 residues. V lost 0 bases to trimming and J lost 0 bases, with 9 bases between them. The germline V gene has CDR1 LGHNA and CDR2 YNLKQL (reference sequence). The CDR3 sequence is CASSQDWESSYEQYF. The sequenced part of the CDR3 DNA is TGTGCCAGCAGCCAAGACTGGGAAAGCTCCTATGAACAGTAC.

As regards this clone: Each gene name is a mouse one. The read ends 1 residue shy of where the CDR3 ends; the end is completed using the germline J gene. V and J are TRBV4 and TRBJ1-4, with D unclear. The V and J ends lost 4 bases and 0 bases respectively, with 3 bases between them. The CDR3 length is 13 residues. Looked up from germline, CDR1 is LGHDT and CDR2 is YNNKQL (reference sequence). CDR3 DNA (partial): TGTGCCAGCAGCTTTTTTTCCAACGAAAGATTATTT. Residues: CASSFFSNERLF. The whole CDR3 sequence reads CASSFFSNERLFF.

Concerning this clone: Gene names are the mouse ones. The read terminates 1 residue before the CDR3 end, so the remaining end is supplied by the germline J gene. This rearrangement joins TRBV19 to TRBJ2-1; TRBD2 aligns across 7 bases. Trimming took 2 bases from V and 0 from J; bases not matched to a gene: 5. Germline V CDR1 and CDR2: FNHDT, SITEND (reference sequence). The length of the CDR3 is 16 residues. Incomplete CDR3 DNA: TGTGCCAGCAGTATCCCTGGGGGATATAACTATGCTGAGCAGTTC. This encodes CASSIPGGYNYAEQF. The entire CDR3 protein is CASSIPGGYNYAEQFF. The whole variable domain, filled in from reference TRBV19 and TRBJ2-1, reads GGIITQTPKFLIGQEGQKLTLKCQQNFNHDTMYWYRQDSGKGLRLIYYSITENDLQKGDLSEGYDASREKKSSFSLTVTSAQKNEMAVFLCASSIPGGYNYAEQFFGPGTRLTVL.

Note on this clone: All gene names here are mouse names. The CDR3 end lies 1 residue beyond the end of the read and is filled in from the germline J gene. Other DNA sequences in this specimen translate into the identical CDR3. The chain employs TRBV26 and TRBJ2-5; 11 positions match TRBD1. The CDR3 totals 13 residues. The V gene end was trimmed by 4 bases and the J gene end by 6 bases; junction bases not matched to a gene: 0. Per germline, CDR1 KGHPV and CDR2 FQNQEV (reference sequence). The CDR3 spells CASSRDRGDTQYF. The CDR3 DNA, read in part, is TGTGCCAGCAGTCGGGACAGGGGGGACACCCAGTAC.

A remark on this clone: The listed genes are named as in mouse. The CDR3 end falls 1 residue outside the read, so it is completed with the germline J gene. The genes are TRBV23 and TRBJ2-5; the tabulated D call, TRBD1, remains unverified against the DNA. CDR1 is KGHTA and CDR2 is FQNQQP in the germline V gene. This CDR3 contains 13 residues. The sequenced CDR3 bases are TGCTCCAGCAGTCAATCACACAAAGACACCCAGTAC. Its translation: CSSSQSHKDTQY. The whole CDR3 protein is CSSSQSHKDTQYF.

Details on this clone: The gene names here belong to mouse. The read gets to within 1 residue of the CDR3 end, and the germline J gene fills in the rest. J is TRBJ2-7 and V is TRBV4, with 9 bases matching TRBD2. Per the germline V gene, CDR1 is LGHDT and CDR2 is YNNKQL (reference sequence). Trimming at V came to 9 bases and at J to 3 bases, leaving 12 bases not matched to a gene. This CDR3 is 15 amino acids long. The CDR3 DNA, read in part, is TGTGCCAGAGCCCCCTGGGGGGGGCGTGACTATGAACAGTAC. As protein: CARAPWGGRDYEQY. The full CDR3 protein reads CARAPWGGRDYEQYF.

A word on this clone: Mouse gene names apply. The read ends 1 residue before the CDR3 terminus; that terminus is restored from the germline J gene. The V gene is TRBV26, the J gene TRBJ1-6; 8 bases map to TRBD1. TRBJ1-6 is designated an ORF whose function remains uncertain. Germline V gene lookup returns CDR1 KGHPV and CDR2 FQNQEV (reference sequence). This CDR3 spans 15 amino acids. V was pared by 0 bases and J by 7 bases, with 2 bases of the junction left unmatched. CDR3 residues: CASSLSSGGNSPLYF. The covered CDR3 bases are TGTGCCAGCAGTCTGTCTTCAGGGGGCAATTCGCCCCTCTAC.

With regard to this clone: Genes here carry mouse names. The sequence runs out 1 residue before the end of the CDR3; the remainder is reconstructed from the germline J gene. The chain is built from TRBV23 and TRBJ2-3; the D segment call TRBD1 is taken from the table without a DNA check. The CDR3 runs to 15 residues. Germline CDR1 is KGHTA and CDR2 is FQNQQP. The part of the CDR3 DNA that was read is TGCTCCAGCAGTCAAAGACAGACTAGTGCAGAAACGCTGTAT. Its translation: CSSSQRQTSAETLY. The CDR3 in full is CSSSQRQTSAETLYF.

On this clone: Mouse gene names and germline throughout. CDR3 loop: CASSLDWGGEDTQYF. The CDR3 bases that were read are TGTGCCAGCAGCCTCGACTGGGGGGGGGAAGACACCCAGTAC. V is TRBV2 and J is TRBJ2-5, with 11 positions matching TRBD2. The read terminates 1 residue before the CDR3 end, so the remaining end is supplied by the germline J gene. CDR3 size: 15 residues. Germline CDR1 reads LGHNA; CDR2 reads YSYQKL. With 4 bases clipped from V and 4 bases from J, the junction kept 4 bases outside the gene matches.

By its share, this clone is medium-sized. Genes here carry mouse names. Read sequence stops 1 residue before the CDR3 end, and the germline J gene provides the missing end. The rearrangement uses TRBV26 and TRBJ2-7; D gene uncertain. V lost 0 bases and J lost 6, with 3 bases in between. The CDR3 contains 11 residues. Germline values: CDR1 KGHPV, CDR2 FQNQEV (reference sequence). The sequenced part of the CDR3 DNA is TGTGCCAGCAGTCTGTCGTCTGAACAGTAC. It translates to CASSLSSEQY. Given in full, the CDR3 is CASSLSSEQYF.

As concerns this clone: Gene names follow the mouse nomenclature. From the germline J gene comes the end of the CDR3, since the read stops 1 residue before it. This chain joins TRBV26 and TRBJ2-4, with 7 bases lining up with TRBD1. This CDR3 has 13 amino acids. The junction had 4 bases not matched to a gene; V was cut back by 4 bases and J by 6 bases. The germline gives CDR1 KGHPV, CDR2 FQNQEV (reference sequence). CDR3: CASSPGQMNTLYF. CDR3 DNA, as far as it was read: TGTGCCAGCAGTCCGGGACAGATGAACACCTTGTAC.

As regards this clone: All gene names here are mouse names. The read ends 1 residue early relative to the CDR3; the germline J gene fills the gap. Distinct nucleotide sequences in the sample also encode this CDR3. The chain combines TRBV26 with TRBJ2-2; TRBD1 aligns across 10 bases. Germline V gene sequence: CDR1 KGHPV, CDR2 FQNQEV (reference sequence). J was trimmed by 3 bases and V by 4 bases; bases with no gene match: 2. The CDR3 is 15 residues long. The covered CDR3 bases are TGTGCCAGCAGTCGACAGGGGGCGGACACCGGGCAGCTCTAC. It codes for CASSRQGADTGQLY. The full CDR3 protein is CASSRQGADTGQLYF.

With regard to this clone: Gene and germline names: mouse. From the germline J gene comes the end of the CDR3, since the read stops 1 residue before it. The genes are TRBV15 and TRBJ2-5; weak D call: TRBD1 (5 bases). V dropped 2 bases and J dropped 2 bases, with 8 bases sitting between them. Germline V gene data show CDR1 as SGHND and CDR2 as FRSKSL. The CDR3 runs to 14 residues. The CDR3 is CASSLRGVQDTQYF. The CDR3 bases that were read are TGTGCCAGCAGTTTAAGAGGGGTCCAAGACACCCAGTAC. The full variable domain, completed using reference TRBV15 and TRBJ2-5, is DAGVTQTPRHEVAEKGQTIILKCEPVSGHNDLFWYRQTKIQGLELLSYFRSKSLMEDGGAFKDRFKAEMLNSSFSTLKIQPTEPKDSAVYLCASSLRGVQDTQYFGPGTRLLVL.

A note on this clone: Mouse gene names and germline throughout. The read terminates 1 residue ahead of where the CDR3 ends, so the germline J gene completes it. The chain has TRBV15 and TRBJ2-4; TRBD2 matches 8 bases. CDR1 SGHND and CDR2 FRSKSL come from the germline V gene. V was pared by 6 bases and J by 0 bases, with 5 bases of the junction left unmatched. The CDR3 consists of 15 residues. CDR3 sequence: CASRSGGSSQNTLYF. Incomplete CDR3 DNA: TGTGCCAGCAGGTCTGGGGGGTCGAGTCAAAACACCTTGTAC. Drawing the rest from reference TRBV15 and TRBJ2-4, the complete variable domain is DAGVTQTPRHEVAEKGQTIILKCEPVSGHNDLFWYRQTKIQGLELLSYFRSKSLMEDGGAFKDRFKAEMLNSSFSTLKIQPTEPKDSAVYLCASRSGGSSQNTLYFGAGTRLSVL.

Regarding this clone: Each gene name is a mouse one. The read terminates 1 residue before the CDR3 end, so the remaining end is supplied by the germline J gene. The chain is built from TRBV26 and TRBJ1-2; perhaps TRBD1 as D (6 bases). CDR3 size: 16 residues. Per germline, CDR1 KGHPV and CDR2 FQNQEV (reference sequence). The V gene lost 0 bases and the J gene lost 4 bases, with 15 bases spanning the gap. The CDR3 here is CASSLSRGGAASDYTF. CDR3 bases read: TGTGCCAGCAGTCTGTCGAGGGGGGGCGCAGCCTCCGACTACACC.

This clone was counted a single time. The gene names here belong to mouse. The read stops 1 residue short of the end of the CDR3; the missing end is completed from the germline J gene. The chain uses TRBV3 and TRBJ2-4; D call uncertain. CDR3 size: 14 residues. From germline, CDR1 is SNHLY and CDR2 FYNGKV (reference sequence). Trimming pared 4 bases from V and 1 base from J, leaving 9 bases between. The sequenced CDR3 bases are TGTGCCAGCAGCTCCCGGGGAGGTCAAAACACCTTGTAC. It yields the protein CASSSRGGQNTLY. In full, the CDR3 is CASSSRGGQNTLYF. Drawing the rest from reference TRBV3 and TRBJ2-4, the complete variable domain is GPKVLQIPSHQIIDMGQMVTLNCDPVSNHLYFYWYKQILGQQMEFLVNFYNGKVMEKSKLFKDQFSVERPDGSYFTLKIQPTALEDSAVYFCASSSRGGQNTLYFGAGTRLSVL.

Note on this clone: The genes are named according to mouse. The read ends 1 residue shy of where the CDR3 ends; the end is completed using the germline J gene. This chain links TRBV29 with TRBJ2-3; 9 bases align to TRBD1. Germline V CDR1 and CDR2: MSHET, SYDVDS. CDR3 length equals 14 residues. After removal of 6 bases from V and 1 base from J, the junction contained 2 bases not matched to a gene. The covered CDR3 bases are TGTGCTAGCAGGCGGGACAGGGGTGCAGAAACGCTGTAT. Protein: CASRRDRGAETLY. The full-length CDR3 reads as CASRRDRGAETLYF. Full variable domain (rest looked up from reference TRBV29 and TRBJ2-3): DMKVTQMPRYLIKRMGENVLLECGQDMSHETMYWYRQDPGLGLQLIYISYDVDSNSEGDIPKGYRVSRKKREHFSLILDSAKTNQTSVYFCASRRDRGAETLYFGSGTRLTVL.

By sample share, this clone is medium-sized. Genes and germline are mouse. The read gets to within 1 residue of the CDR3 end, and the germline J gene fills in the rest. V and J are TRBV13-3 and TRBJ2-1, with TRBD2 as a possible D gene (5 bases). The CDR3 spans 13 residues. Germline CDR1 reads NNHDY; CDR2 reads SYVADS. Trimming shortened V by 6 bases and J by 3 bases, and 10 bases separated the two germline ends. CDR3 DNA (partial): TGTGCCAGCACCGCTACTGGCTATGCTGAGCAGTTC. It is translated as CASTATGYAEQF. The whole CDR3 is CASTATGYAEQFF.